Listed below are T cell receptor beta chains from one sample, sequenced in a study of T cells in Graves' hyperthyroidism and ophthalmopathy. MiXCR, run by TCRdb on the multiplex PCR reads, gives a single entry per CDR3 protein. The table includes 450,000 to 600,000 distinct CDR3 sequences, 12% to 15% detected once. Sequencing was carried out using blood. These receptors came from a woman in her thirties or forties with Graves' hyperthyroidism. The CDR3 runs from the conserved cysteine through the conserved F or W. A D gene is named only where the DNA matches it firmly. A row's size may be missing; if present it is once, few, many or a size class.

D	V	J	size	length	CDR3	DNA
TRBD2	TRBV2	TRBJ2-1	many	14	CASSESGRRNEQFF	TGTGCCAGCAGTGAAAGCGGGAGACGGAATGAGCAGTTCTTC
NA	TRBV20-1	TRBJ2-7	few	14	CSAARDAEGNEQYF	TGCAGTGCGGCCAGGGACGCGGAGGGGAACGAGCAGTACTTC
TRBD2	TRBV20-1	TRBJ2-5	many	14	CSAGTSGRQETQYF	TGCAGTGCTGGGACTAGCGGGAGGCAAGAGACCCAGTACTTC
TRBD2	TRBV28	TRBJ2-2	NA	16	CASSLLAGGPAGELFF	TGTGCCAGCAGTTTATTAGCGGGAGGGCCTGCCGGGGAGCTGTTTTTT
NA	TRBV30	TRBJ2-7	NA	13	CAWSATPPPEQCF	TGTGCCTGGAGTGCCACCCCCCCCCCCGAGCAGTGCTTC
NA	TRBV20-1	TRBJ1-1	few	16	CSAREGGWGLYTEAFF	TGCAGTGCTAGAGAGGGAGGTTGGGGCTTGTACACTGAAGCTTTCTTT
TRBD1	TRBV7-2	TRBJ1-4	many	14	CASSDRGLNEKLFF	TGTGCCAGCAGTGACAGGGGGCTAAATGAAAAACTGTTTTTT
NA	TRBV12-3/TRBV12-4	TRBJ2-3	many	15	CASRPFAGSGDTQYF	TGTGCCAGCCGCCCCTTCGCGGGGTCCGGAGATACGCAGTATTTT
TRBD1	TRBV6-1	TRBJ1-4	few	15	CASRVTGVNNEKLFF	TGTGCCAGCAGAGTAACAGGGGTGAATAATGAAAAACTGTTTTTT
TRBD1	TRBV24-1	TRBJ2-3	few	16	CATSDFGDRGSDTQYF	TGTGCCACCAGTGATTTCGGGGACAGGGGGTCGGATACGCAGTATTTT
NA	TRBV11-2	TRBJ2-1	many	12	CASSLVQDQQFF	TGTGCCAGCAGCTTAGTACAAGATCAGCAGTTCTTC
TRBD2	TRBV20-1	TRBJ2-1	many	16	CSARDLAGGSYNEQFF	TGCAGTGCTAGAGATCTAGCGGGAGGCTCCTACAATGAGCAGTTCTTC
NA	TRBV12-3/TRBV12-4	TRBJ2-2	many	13	CASSLGTTGELFF	TGTGCCAGCAGTTTGGGGACCACCGGGGAGCTGTTTTTT
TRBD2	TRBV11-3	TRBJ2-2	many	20	CASSLDPGLVIFGNTGELFF	TGTGCCAGCAGCTTAGATCCGGGACTAGTTATATTTGGGAACACCGGGGAGCTGTTTTTT